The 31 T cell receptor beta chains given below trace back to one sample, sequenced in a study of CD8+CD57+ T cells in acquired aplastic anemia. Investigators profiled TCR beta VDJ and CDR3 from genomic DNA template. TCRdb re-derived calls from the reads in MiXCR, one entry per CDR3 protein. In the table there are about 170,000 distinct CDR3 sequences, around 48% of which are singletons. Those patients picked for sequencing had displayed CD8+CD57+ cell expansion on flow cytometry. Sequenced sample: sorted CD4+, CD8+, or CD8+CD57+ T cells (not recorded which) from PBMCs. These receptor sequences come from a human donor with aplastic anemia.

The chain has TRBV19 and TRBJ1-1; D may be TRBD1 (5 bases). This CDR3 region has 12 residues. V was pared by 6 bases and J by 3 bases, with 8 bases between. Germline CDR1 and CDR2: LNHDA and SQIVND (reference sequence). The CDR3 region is CASSDSYTEAFF. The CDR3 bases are TGTGCCAGTAGCGACAGCTACACTGAAGCTTTCTTT.

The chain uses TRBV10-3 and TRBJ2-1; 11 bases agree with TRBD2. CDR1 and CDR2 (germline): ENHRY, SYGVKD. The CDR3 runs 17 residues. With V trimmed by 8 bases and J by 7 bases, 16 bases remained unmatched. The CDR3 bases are TGTGCCATCGCCCAAGGGAGTAGCGGGGGGGCCTTGAATGAGCAGTTCTTC. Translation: CAIAQGSSGGALNEQFF.

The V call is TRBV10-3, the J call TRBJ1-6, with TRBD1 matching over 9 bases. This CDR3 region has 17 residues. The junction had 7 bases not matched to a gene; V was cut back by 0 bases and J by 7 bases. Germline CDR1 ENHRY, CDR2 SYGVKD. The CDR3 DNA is TGTGCCATCAGTGAGTCCGGGGGACAGGGAGAAAATTCACCCCTCCACTTT. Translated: CAISESGGQGENSPLHF.

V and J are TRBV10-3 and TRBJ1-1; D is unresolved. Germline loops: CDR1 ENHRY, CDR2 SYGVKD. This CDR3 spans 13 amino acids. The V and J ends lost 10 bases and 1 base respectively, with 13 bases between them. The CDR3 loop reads CATTQVPNTEAFF. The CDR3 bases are TGTGCCACCACCCAGGTCCCGAACACTGAAGCTTTCTTT.

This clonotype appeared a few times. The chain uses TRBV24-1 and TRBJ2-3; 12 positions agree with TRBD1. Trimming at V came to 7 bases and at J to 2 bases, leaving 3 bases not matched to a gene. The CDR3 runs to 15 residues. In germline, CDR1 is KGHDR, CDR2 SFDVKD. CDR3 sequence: CATSVGQGATDTQYF. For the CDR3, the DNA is TGTGCCACCAGCGTGGGACAGGGGGCCACAGATACGCAGTATTTT.

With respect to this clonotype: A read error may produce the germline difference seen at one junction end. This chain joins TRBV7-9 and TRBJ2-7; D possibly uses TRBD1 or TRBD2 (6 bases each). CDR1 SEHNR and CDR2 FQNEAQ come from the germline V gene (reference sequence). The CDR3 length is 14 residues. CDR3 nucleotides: TGTGCCAGCAGCGTAGCTACGGGGGCTTACGAGCAGTACTTC. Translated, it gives CASSVATGAYEQYF.

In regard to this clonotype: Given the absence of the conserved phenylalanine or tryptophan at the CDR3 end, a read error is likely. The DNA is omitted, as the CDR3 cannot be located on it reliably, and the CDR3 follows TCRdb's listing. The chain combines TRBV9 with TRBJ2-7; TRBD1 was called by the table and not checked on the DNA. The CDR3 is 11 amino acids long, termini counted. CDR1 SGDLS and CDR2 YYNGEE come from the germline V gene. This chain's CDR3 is CASSQEGDRVI.

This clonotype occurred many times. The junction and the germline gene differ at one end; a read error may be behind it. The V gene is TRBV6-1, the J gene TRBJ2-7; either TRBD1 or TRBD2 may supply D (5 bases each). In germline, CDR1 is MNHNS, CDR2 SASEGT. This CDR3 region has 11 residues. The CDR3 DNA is TGTGCCAGCAGTGAAAACGGGGCCCAAGAATTC. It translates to CASSENGAQEF.

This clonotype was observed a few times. CDR3 amino acids: CASSLVGYTDTQYF. The CDR3 DNA is TGCGCCAGCAGCTTGGTTGGATACACAGATACGCAGTATTTT. The chain recombines TRBV5-1 with TRBJ2-3; D unclear. Trimming stripped 0 bases from V and 2 bases from J, with 7 bases between. The germline V gene has CDR1 SGHRS and CDR2 YFSETQ. The CDR3 loop spans 14 amino acids.

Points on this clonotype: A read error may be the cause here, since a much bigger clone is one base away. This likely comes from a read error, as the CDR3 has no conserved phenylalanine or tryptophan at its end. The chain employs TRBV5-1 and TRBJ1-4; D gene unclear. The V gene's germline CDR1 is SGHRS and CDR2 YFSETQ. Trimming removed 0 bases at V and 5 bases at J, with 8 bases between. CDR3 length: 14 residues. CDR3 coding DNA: TGCGCCAGCAGCTTGGGTTCAGTAAATGAAAAACTGTTTTCT. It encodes CASSLGSVNEKLFS.

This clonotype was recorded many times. The CDR3 protein is CASSLGAGASGNTIYF. Here the CDR3 DNA reads TGTGCCAGCAGCTTAGGGGCAGGGGCCTCTGGAAACACCATATATTTT. The chain has TRBV7-8 and TRBJ1-3; D is perhaps TRBD1 (6 bases). V lost 1 base to trimming and J lost 0 bases, with 10 bases between them. Germline assignment: CDR1 SGHVS and CDR2 FQNEAQ. The CDR3 runs 16 residues.

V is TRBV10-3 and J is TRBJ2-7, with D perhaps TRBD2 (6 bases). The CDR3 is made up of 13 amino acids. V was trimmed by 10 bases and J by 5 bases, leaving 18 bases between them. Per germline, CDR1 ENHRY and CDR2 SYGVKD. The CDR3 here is CATTSQPEDEQYF. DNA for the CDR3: TGTGCCACCACTAGCCAGCCGGAGGACGAGCAGTACTTC.

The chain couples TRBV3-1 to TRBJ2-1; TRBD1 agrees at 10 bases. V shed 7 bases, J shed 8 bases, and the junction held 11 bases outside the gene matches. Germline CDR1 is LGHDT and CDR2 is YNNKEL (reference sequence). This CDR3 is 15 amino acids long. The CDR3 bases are TGTGCCAGCACCTTAGAGGGACAGGGGATCGATGAGCAGTTCTTC. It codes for CASTLEGQGIDEQFF.

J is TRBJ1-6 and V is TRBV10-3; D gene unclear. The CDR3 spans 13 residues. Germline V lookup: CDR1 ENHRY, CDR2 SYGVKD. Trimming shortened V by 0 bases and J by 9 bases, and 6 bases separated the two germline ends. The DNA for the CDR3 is TGTGCCATCAGTGAGTCGAGGGCTTCACCCCTCCACTTT. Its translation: CAISESRASPLHF.

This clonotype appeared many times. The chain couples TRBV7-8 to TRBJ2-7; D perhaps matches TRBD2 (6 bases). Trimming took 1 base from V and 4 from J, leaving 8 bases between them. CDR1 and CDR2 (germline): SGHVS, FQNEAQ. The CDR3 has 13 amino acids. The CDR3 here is CASSLGGGYEQYF. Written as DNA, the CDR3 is TGTGCCAGCAGCTTAGGAGGAGGGTACGAGCAGTACTTC.

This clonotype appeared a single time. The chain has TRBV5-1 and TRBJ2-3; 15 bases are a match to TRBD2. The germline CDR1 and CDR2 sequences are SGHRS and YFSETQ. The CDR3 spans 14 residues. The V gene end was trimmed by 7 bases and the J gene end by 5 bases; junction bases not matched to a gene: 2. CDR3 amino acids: CASGLAGGGDTQYF. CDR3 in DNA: TGCGCCAGCGGACTAGCGGGGGGGGGAGATACGCAGTATTTT.

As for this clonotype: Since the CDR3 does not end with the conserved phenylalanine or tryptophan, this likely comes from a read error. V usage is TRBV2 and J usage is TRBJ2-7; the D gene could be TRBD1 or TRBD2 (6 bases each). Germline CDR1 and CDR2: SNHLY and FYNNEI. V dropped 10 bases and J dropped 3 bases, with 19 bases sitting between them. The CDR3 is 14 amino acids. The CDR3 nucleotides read TGTGCCACCCAGGAGGGGGGTCTTATCTACGAGCAGTACCTC. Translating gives CATQEGGLIYEQYL.

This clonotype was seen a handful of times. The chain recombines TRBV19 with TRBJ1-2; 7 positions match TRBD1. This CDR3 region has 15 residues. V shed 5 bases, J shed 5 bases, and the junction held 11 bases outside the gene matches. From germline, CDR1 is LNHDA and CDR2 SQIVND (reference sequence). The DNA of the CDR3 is TGTGCCAGTAGTCAAACCCTGGACAGGAGTTATGGCTACACCTTC. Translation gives CASSQTLDRSYGYTF.

The CDR3 is CASSLALDSSYEQYF. The CDR3 DNA sequence: TGTGCCAGCAGCTTAGCGCTGGACAGCTCCTACGAGCAGTACTTC. V gene TRBV7-9 combines with J gene TRBJ2-7, with a possible D match to TRBD1 (6 bases). Germline loops: CDR1 SEHNR, CDR2 FQNEAQ (reference sequence). V was clipped by 0 bases and J by 0 bases, with 9 bases between them. The CDR3 is 15 residues long.

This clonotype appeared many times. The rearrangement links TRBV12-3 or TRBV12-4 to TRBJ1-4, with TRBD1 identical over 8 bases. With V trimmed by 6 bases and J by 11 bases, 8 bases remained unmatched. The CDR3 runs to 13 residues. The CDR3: CASSPRTGFKLFF. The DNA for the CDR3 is TGTGCCAGCAGCCCCCGGACAGGGTTCAAACTGTTTTTT.

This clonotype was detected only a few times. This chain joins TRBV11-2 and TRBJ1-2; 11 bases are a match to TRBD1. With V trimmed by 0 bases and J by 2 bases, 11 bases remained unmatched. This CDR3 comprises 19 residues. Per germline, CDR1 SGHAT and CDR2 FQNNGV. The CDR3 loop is CASSLDEKGTGGPNYGYTF. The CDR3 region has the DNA TGTGCCAGCAGCTTAGATGAGAAAGGGACAGGGGGTCCCAACTATGGCTACACCTTC.

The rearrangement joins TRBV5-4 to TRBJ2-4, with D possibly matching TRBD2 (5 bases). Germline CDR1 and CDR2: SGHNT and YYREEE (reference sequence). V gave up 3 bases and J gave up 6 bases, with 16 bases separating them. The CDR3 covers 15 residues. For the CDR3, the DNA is TGTGCCAGCAGCTCGGGGTCCAAGATTGGAAACATTCAGTACTTC. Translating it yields CASSSGSKIGNIQYF.

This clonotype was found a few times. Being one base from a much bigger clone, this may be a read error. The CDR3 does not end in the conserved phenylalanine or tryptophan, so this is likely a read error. The CDR3 sequence: CASSVGARASGNTIYL. DNA of the CDR3: TGTGCCAGCAGCGTAGGAGCGCGCGCTTCTGGAAACACCATATATCTT. The chain carries TRBV9 and TRBJ1-3, with D unresolved. This CDR3 comprises 16 residues. Germline lookup yields CDR1 SGDLS and CDR2 YYNGEE. V dropped 0 bases and J dropped 1 base, with 11 bases sitting between them.

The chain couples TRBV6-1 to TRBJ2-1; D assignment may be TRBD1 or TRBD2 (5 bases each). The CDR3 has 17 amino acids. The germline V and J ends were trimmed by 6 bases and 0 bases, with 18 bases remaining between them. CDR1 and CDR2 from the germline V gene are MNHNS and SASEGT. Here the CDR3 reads CASSPGTSISSYNEQFF. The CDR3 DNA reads TGTGCCAGCAGCCCCGGGACCTCGATTAGCTCCTACAATGAGCAGTTCTTC.

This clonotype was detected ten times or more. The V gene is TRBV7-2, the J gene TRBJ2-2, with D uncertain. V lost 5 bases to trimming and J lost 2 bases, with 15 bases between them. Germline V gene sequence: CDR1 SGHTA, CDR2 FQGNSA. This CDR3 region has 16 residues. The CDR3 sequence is CASSPSPFLNTGELFF. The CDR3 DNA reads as TGTGCCAGCAGCCCCTCCCCTTTCCTCAACACCGGGGAGCTGTTTTTT.

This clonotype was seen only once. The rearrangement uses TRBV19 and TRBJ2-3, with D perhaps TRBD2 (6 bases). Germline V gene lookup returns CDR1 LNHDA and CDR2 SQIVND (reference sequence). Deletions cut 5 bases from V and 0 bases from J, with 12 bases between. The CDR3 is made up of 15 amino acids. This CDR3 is CASSPRDSSTDTQYF. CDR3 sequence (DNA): TGTGCCAGTAGTCCTCGGGACTCTAGCACAGATACGCAGTATTTT.

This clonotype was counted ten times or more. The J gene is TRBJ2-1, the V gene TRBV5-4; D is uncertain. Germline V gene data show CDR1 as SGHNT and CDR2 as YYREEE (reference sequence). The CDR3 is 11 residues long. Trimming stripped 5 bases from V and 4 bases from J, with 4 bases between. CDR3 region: CASRGYNEQFF. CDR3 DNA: TGTGCCAGCAGGGGATACAATGAGCAGTTCTTC. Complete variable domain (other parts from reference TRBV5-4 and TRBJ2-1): ETGVTQSPTHLIKTRGQQVTLRCSSQSGHNTVSWYQQALGQGPQFIFQYYREEENGRGNFPPRFSGLQFPNYSSELNVNALELDDSALYLCASRGYNEQFFGPGTRLTVL.

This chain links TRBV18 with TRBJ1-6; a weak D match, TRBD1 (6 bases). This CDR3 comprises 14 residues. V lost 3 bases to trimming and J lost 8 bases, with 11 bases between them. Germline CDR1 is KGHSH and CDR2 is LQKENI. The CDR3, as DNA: TGTGCCAGCTCACCTACAGGGCAGGATTCACCCCTCCACTTT. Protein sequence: CASSPTGQDSPLHF.

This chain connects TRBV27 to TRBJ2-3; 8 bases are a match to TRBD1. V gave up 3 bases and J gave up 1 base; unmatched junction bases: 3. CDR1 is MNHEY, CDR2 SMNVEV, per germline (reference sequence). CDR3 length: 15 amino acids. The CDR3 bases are TGTGCCAGCAGTTTTGACAGGGGTGGCACAGATACGCAGTATTTT. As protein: CASSFDRGGTDTQYF.

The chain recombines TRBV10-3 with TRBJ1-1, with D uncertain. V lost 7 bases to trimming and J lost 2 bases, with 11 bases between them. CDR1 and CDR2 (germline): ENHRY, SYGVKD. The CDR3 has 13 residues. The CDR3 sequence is CAITWERNTEAFF. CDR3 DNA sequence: TGTGCCATCACCTGGGAGAGAAACACTGAAGCTTTCTTT.

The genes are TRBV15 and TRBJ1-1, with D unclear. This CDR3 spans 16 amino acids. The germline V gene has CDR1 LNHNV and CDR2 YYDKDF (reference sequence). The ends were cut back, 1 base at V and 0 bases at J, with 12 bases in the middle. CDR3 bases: TGTGCCACCAGCAGAGGAGCAGCGACCCTGAACACTGAAGCTTTCTTT. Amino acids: CATSRGAATLNTEAFF.